Below, one T cell receptor beta chain is given with its context. Its target is not known. Germline V lookup: CDR1 SGHAT, CDR2 FQNNGV. With 0 bases removed from V and 2 bases from J, the gap between germline ends came to 10 bases. This CDR3 has 15 amino acids. This sample was included in a study of T cell responses to AZD1222 COVID-19 vaccine. Some clones are missing from TCRdb's copy, which holds only in-frame ones; the method was immunoSEQ multiplex PCR. The sample lists about 120,000 clones; approximately 85% were seen once. Findings and limits, study-wide: Repertoire sampling was restricted to post-peak T cell response timepoints.

The sequence came from an adult in good health. The rearrangement links TRBV11-2 to TRBJ2-5; the D is unclear. The source was peripheral blood, collected on day 0 of AZD1222 vaccination. The CDR3 reads CASSLERKVQETQYF. For the CDR3, the DNA is TGTGCCAGCAGCTTAGAAAGGAAGGTTCAAGAGACCCAGTACTTC.